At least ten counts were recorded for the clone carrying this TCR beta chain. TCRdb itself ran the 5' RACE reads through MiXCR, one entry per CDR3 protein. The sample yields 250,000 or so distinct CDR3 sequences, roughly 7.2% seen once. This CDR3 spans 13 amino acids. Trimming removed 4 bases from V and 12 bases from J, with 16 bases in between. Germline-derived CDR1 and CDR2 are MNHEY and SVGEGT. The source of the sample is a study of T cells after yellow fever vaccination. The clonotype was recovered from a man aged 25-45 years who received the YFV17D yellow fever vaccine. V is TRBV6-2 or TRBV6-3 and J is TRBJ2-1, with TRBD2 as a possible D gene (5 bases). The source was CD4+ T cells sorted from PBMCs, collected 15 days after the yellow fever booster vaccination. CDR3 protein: CASSSDYYGGQFF. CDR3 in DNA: TGTGCCAGCAGTTCCGACTATTACGGAGGGCAGTTCTTC.